These 26 T cell receptor beta chains originate from one sample sequenced in a study of cytomegalovirus exposure and HLA in healthy donors (dated by TCRdb to 2017 to 2019). Library construction relied on the immunoSEQ multiplex PCR assay. For the multiplex PCR, a mixture combining 60 forward primers for TCR Vbeta segments and 13 reverse primers for TCR Jbeta segments was used. This is the immuneACCESS table as TCRdb keeps it, with only in-frame sequences that have V and J called. A part of the clones is gone; compared with another copy, unresolved V genes explain less than half, and the rest is unexplained. The sample table lists over 150,000 clones, about 79% of them with a count of one. The top ten clonotypes cover under 1.5% of the sample. Sequenced: PBMCs. The source of these receptors is a girl aged 2-9 years in good health and CMV-seropositive.

The CDR3 sequence is CASSFRVNSPLHF. The CDR3 DNA reads TGTGCCAGCAGCTTTCGAGTTAATTCACCCCTCCACTTT. The rearrangement links TRBV5-6 to TRBJ1-6; D is uncertain. The CDR3 is made up of 13 amino acids. The germline CDR1 and CDR2 sequences are SGHDT and YYEEEE. Trimming removed 2 bases from V and 6 bases from J, with 6 bases in between.

This chain joins TRBV27 and TRBJ2-7; 7 nucleotides align to TRBD1. The CDR3 contains 15 residues. V gave up 5 bases and J gave up 2 bases; unmatched junction bases: 9. CDR1 is MNHEY and CDR2 is SMNVEV in the germline V gene (reference sequence). CDR3 sequence reads: CASSPRTGTAYEQYF. In nucleotides, the CDR3 is TGTGCCAGCAGTCCCCGGACAGGAACCGCCTACGAGCAGTACTTC.

The V and J genes are TRBV6-6 and TRBJ1-2, with no clear D. The germline CDR1 and CDR2 sequences are MNHNY and SVGAGI (reference sequence). The ends were cut back, 1 base at V and 2 bases at J, with 2 bases in the middle. CDR3 length: 12 residues. CDR3 sequence: CASSYLNYGYTF. Written as DNA, the CDR3 is TGTGCCAGCAGTTACTTAAACTATGGCTACACCTTC.

V is TRBV6-5 and J is TRBJ2-4, with 10 bases that match TRBD2. The germline CDR1 and CDR2 sequences are MNHEY and SVGAGI. V was pared by 6 bases and J by 3 bases, with 5 bases of the junction left unmatched. This CDR3 contains 15 residues. The CDR3 coding sequence is TGTGCCAGCAGCGCTAGCGGGGGCGGCAAAAACATTCAGTACTTC. Translated: CASSASGGGKNIQYF.

V is TRBV11-3 and J is TRBJ1-1; D is ambiguous. CDR1 SGHNT and CDR2 YENEEA come from the germline V gene. The CDR3 extends over 14 amino acids. Deletions cut 3 bases from V and 0 bases from J, with 8 bases between. The CDR3 spells CASSFSGMNTEAFF. For the CDR3, the DNA is TGTGCCAGCAGCTTTTCAGGAATGAACACTGAAGCTTTCTTT.

This chain joins TRBV5-6 and TRBJ1-1, with 9 positions matching TRBD1. The CDR3 totals 15 residues. Germline CDR1 SGHDT, CDR2 YYEEEE. J lost 2 bases, V lost 3 bases, and 5 bases had no gene match. The CDR3 region has the DNA TGTGCCAGCAGCTCCGACACAGGGGGCAACACTGAAGCTTTCTTT. Protein: CASSSDTGGNTEAFF.

The V and J genes are TRBV5-6 and TRBJ1-1; 9 nucleotides agree with TRBD1. The V gene's germline CDR1 is SGHDT and CDR2 YYEEEE. J lost 5 bases, V lost 4 bases, and 12 bases had no gene match. The CDR3 length is 16 residues. The CDR3 reads CASSQILQGALTEAFF. Written as DNA, the CDR3 is TGTGCCAGCAGCCAAATTTTACAGGGGGCCTTAACTGAAGCTTTCTTT.

The chain combines TRBV10-1 with TRBJ2-4, with a weak D call TRBD2 (5 bases). V dropped 5 bases and J dropped 5 bases, with 16 bases sitting between them. CDR1 is WNHNN and CDR2 is SYGVQD in the germline V gene (reference sequence). The CDR3 has 15 amino acids. The CDR3 sequence: CASSNRDDSQNIQYF. CDR3 bases: TGCGCCAGCAGTAACCGGGATGATAGCCAAAACATTCAGTACTTC.

Only one count was recorded for this clone. V and J are TRBV28 and TRBJ2-7; TRBD1 aligns across 9 bases. V lost 7 bases to trimming and J lost 2 bases; unmatched junction nucleotides: 12. Per the germline V gene, CDR1 is MDHEN and CDR2 is SYDVKM. CDR3 length: 16 residues. CDR3 loop: CASTGIKGQGTYEQYF. Here the CDR3 DNA reads TGTGCCAGCACTGGTATTAAGGGACAGGGAACCTACGAGCAGTACTTC.

This sequence joins TRBV6-6 and TRBJ1-1; 9 bases align to TRBD1. Per germline, CDR1 MNHNY and CDR2 SVGAGI (reference sequence). The CDR3 covers 14 residues. Trimming removed 6 bases from V and 5 bases from J; junction bases left unmatched: 7. The CDR3 sequence is CASRGDRVTTEAFF. The CDR3 bases are TGTGCCAGCAGGGGGGACAGGGTAACGACTGAAGCTTTCTTT.

This clone was seen only a few times. The genes are TRBV6-1 and TRBJ2-7; 10 bases align to TRBD1. The germline gives CDR1 MNHNS, CDR2 SASEGT. The trim removed 4 bases at V and 7 bases at J, leaving 10 bases unmatched. CDR3 size: 15 residues. CDR3 sequence (DNA): TGTGCCAGCAGTGGGGGGACAGGGGCTTTGGGGGAGCAGTACTTC. This gives the protein CASSGGTGALGEQYF.

This clone was seen a handful of times. This chain connects TRBV7-3 to TRBJ2-7, with D perhaps matching TRBD2 (6 bases). The CDR3 has 18 amino acids. V dropped 0 bases and J dropped 2 bases, with 20 bases sitting between them. CDR1 is SGHTA, CDR2 FQGTGA, per germline. The CDR3 protein is CASSLTSRLASGPYEQYF. Here the CDR3 DNA reads TGTGCCAGCAGCTTAACGTCCAGGCTAGCGAGTGGTCCCTACGAGCAGTACTTC.

The chain employs TRBV5-1 and TRBJ2-7; D might be TRBD1 (6 bases). From germline, CDR1 is SGHRS and CDR2 YFSETQ. The CDR3 covers 14 residues. The ends were cut back, 2 bases at V and 3 bases at J, with 12 bases in the middle. The CDR3 loop is CASSFSGTLYEQYF. The CDR3, as DNA: TGCGCCAGCAGCTTTTCCGGGACACTCTACGAGCAGTACTTC.

The gene calls are TRBV9 and TRBJ2-1, with 9 bases lining up with TRBD2. The V and J ends lost 0 bases and 5 bases, in that order; junction bases with no gene match: 6. Germline-derived CDR1 and CDR2 are SGDLS and YYNGEE. The CDR3 is made up of 16 amino acids. The CDR3 here is CASSVVELAGNNEQFF. CDR3 sequence (DNA): TGTGCCAGCAGCGTAGTCGAGCTAGCGGGGAACAATGAGCAGTTCTTC. Combining the CDR3 with reference TRBV9 and TRBJ2-1 gives the whole variable domain DSGVTQTPKHLITATGQRVTLRCSPRSGDLSVYWYQQSLDQGLQFLIQYYNGEERAKGNILERFSAQQFPDLHSELNLSSLELGDSALYFCASSVVELAGNNEQFFGPGTRLTVL.

The rearrangement joins TRBV6-5 to TRBJ2-2; D may be TRBD2 (5 bases). CDR3 length: 16 amino acids. Trimming left V 2 bases short and J 5 bases short, with 15 bases between. The germline V gene encodes CDR1 MNHEY and CDR2 SVGAGI. CDR3 DNA: TGTGCCAGCAGTTACATACGGGGATTCGGGACCGGGGAGCTGTTTTTT. Translated: CASSYIRGFGTGELFF.

The V call is TRBV12-1, the J call TRBJ2-1; TRBD1, the table's D call, was not compared with the DNA. TRBV12-1 is an annotated pseudogene. The length of the CDR3 is 17 residues. The DNA for the CDR3 is TGTGCCAGCAGCTACACCTCCGGGACAGGGGGCTTCAATGAGCAGTTCTTC. Its translation: CASSYTSGTGGFNEQFF.

The CDR3 nucleotides read TGTGCCAGTAGTCCCTCCGGGACAGGGACAAAACTGTTTTTT. The encoded protein is CASSPSGTGTKLFF. The V call is TRBV19, the J call TRBJ1-4; 9 nucleotides match TRBD1. This CDR3 has 14 residues. V was clipped by 5 bases and J by 10 bases; unmatched bases: 8. Germline-derived CDR1 and CDR2 are LNHDA and SQIVND (reference sequence).

J is TRBJ1-2 and V is TRBV5-4, with D uncertain. Germline V lookup: CDR1 SGHNT, CDR2 YYREEE (reference sequence). V gave up 2 bases and J gave up 5 bases, with 7 bases separating them. CDR3 length equals 12 residues. The CDR3 here is CASSLREYGYTF. DNA of the CDR3: TGTGCCAGCAGCTTACGGGAGTATGGCTACACCTTC.

Worth noting for this clone: Different DNA sequences within this sample yield the same CDR3. The gene calls are TRBV6-1 and TRBJ2-7; 12 bases line up with TRBD1. V shed 3 bases, J shed 0 bases, and the junction held 12 bases outside the gene matches. In germline, CDR1 is MNHNS, CDR2 SASEGT. The CDR3 contains 19 residues. DNA of the CDR3: TGTGCCAGCAGTGAGGCGCGGGACAGGGGGCTACGATACTCCTACGAGCAGTACTTC. It encodes CASSEARDRGLRYSYEQYF.

V is TRBV6-6 and J is TRBJ2-5, with 8 bases identical to TRBD2. The germline V gene has CDR1 MNHNY and CDR2 SVGAGI (reference sequence). There are 16 residues in the CDR3. J lost 1 base, V lost 2 bases, and 6 bases had no gene match. CDR3 in amino acids: CASSYPAGGLQETQYF. DNA for the CDR3: TGTGCCAGCAGTTACCCCGCGGGAGGCCTCCAAGAGACCCAGTACTTC.

This clone was observed a handful of times. The J gene is TRBJ1-4, the V gene TRBV5-1; no definite D call. The germline V gene encodes CDR1 SGHRS and CDR2 YFSETQ. Trimming stripped 4 bases from V and 0 bases from J, with 13 bases between. The CDR3 has 16 amino acids. DNA of the CDR3: TGCGCCAGCAGCCCGGTTTTCGGAGCAACTAATGAAAAACTGTTTTTT. It is translated as CASSPVFGATNEKLFF.

The gene calls are TRBV5-5 and TRBJ2-5; TRBD1 matches at 7 bases. The CDR3 loop spans 17 amino acids. V lost 1 base to trimming and J lost 5 bases; unmatched junction nucleotides: 14. The germline gives CDR1 SGHKS, CDR2 YYEKEE (reference sequence). Written as DNA, the CDR3 is TGTGCCAGCAGCTTGCCGACAGGGCGGCTTCCGGGGGAGACCCAGTACTTC. It encodes CASSLPTGRLPGETQYF.

The chain is built from TRBV30 and TRBJ1-1; D is perhaps TRBD1 (6 bases). Germline V gives CDR1 GTSNPN, CDR2 SVGIG (reference sequence). V was cut by 4 bases and J by 4 bases, with 22 bases left in between. The CDR3 has 16 residues. As DNA, the CDR3 is TGTGCCTGGACGAAATATCGAAACTCAGGGGTCACTGAAGCTTTCTTT. Translating it yields CAWTKYRNSGVTEAFF. Full variable domain (remainder filled in from reference TRBV30 and TRBJ1-1): SQTIHQWPATLVQPVGSPLSLECTVEGTSNPNLYWYRQAAGRGLQLLFYSVGIGQISSEVPQNLSASRPQDRQFILSSKKLLLSDSGFYLCAWTKYRNSGVTEAFFGQGTRLTVV.

This chain connects TRBV23-1 to TRBJ1-1, with a tentative D call TRBD1 (5 bases). TRBV23-1 has ORF status, its function being uncertain. CDR3 length equals 19 residues. Trimming removed 0 bases at V and 1 base at J, with 21 bases between. The CDR3, as DNA: TGCGCCAGCAGTCAATCGAGAAGGTTTGGGGCCCAGCCGAACACTGAAGCTTTCTTT. Encoded protein: CASSQSRRFGAQPNTEAFF.

V gene TRBV5-4 combines with J gene TRBJ2-1, with a possible D match to TRBD2 (6 bases). The CDR3 has 16 amino acids. Trimming removed 3 bases at V and 2 bases at J, with 15 bases between. CDR1 is SGHNT, CDR2 YYREEE, per germline (reference sequence). DNA for the CDR3: TGTGCCAGCAGCTGGGGTCCCCCGGGAGCCTACAATGAGCAGTTCTTC. Translating gives CASSWGPPGAYNEQFF.

The rearrangement links TRBV25-1 to TRBJ2-1, with 13 bases lining up with TRBD2. Germline values: CDR1 MGHDK, CDR2 SYGVNS. This CDR3 region has 16 residues. J was trimmed by 8 bases and V by 2 bases; bases with no gene match: 6. CDR3: CASSEGTSGNPDEQFF. For the CDR3, the DNA is TGTGCCAGCAGTGAAGGGACTAGCGGGAATCCCGATGAGCAGTTCTTC.